Each of the 10 T cell receptor beta chains below was sequenced from the same sample in a study of blood T cells in healthy people across ages. It was with a sample-barcoded 5' primer and a J-beta primer mix that a second PCR of about 6 to 12 cycles was run. TCRdb recomputed calls from the 5' RACE reads with MiXCR, one row per CDR3 protein. The sample consists of more than 800,000 distinct CDR3 sequences, under 30% of them appearing once. Specimen: blood. The receptors come from a woman of 80 years or more in good health.

Regarding this clonotype: A read error may be the cause here, since a much bigger clone is one base away. V gene TRBV20-1 combines with J gene TRBJ2-1; 11 nucleotides match TRBD2. Per germline, CDR1 DFQATT and CDR2 SNEGSKA (reference sequence). The CDR3 sequence is 16 residues long. Trimming took 0 bases from V and 13 from J; bases not matched to a gene: 14. DNA of the CDR3: TGCAGTGCTAGAGATCAGGCTAGCGGGGGGATCGAGACCCAGTTCTTC. Residues: CSARDQASGGIETQFF.

This clonotype was found many times. The CDR3 loop reads CASSLAGPGRHIQYF. DNA of the CDR3: TGTGCCAGCAGCCTCGCGGGCCCCGGCAGACACATTCAGTACTTC. The gene calls are TRBV7-2 and TRBJ2-4; D is possibly TRBD2 (5 bases). CDR1 is SGHTA and CDR2 is FQGNSA in the germline V gene. V was cut by 5 bases and J by 8 bases, with 19 bases left in between. The CDR3 is 15 amino acids.

This clonotype was seen only once. The chain is built from TRBV5-1 and TRBJ2-7; D is perhaps TRBD2 (6 bases). This CDR3 is built from 16 residues. Trimming removed 4 bases at V and 7 bases at J, with 24 bases between. From germline, CDR1 is SGHRS and CDR2 YFSETQ. CDR3 nucleotide sequence: TGCGCCAGCAGCGATGTATTAAGCGGGTCCTTCGATGAGCAGTACTTC. It codes for CASSDVLSGSFDEQYF.

To note about this clonotype: A much larger clone is a single base away; this may be a read error. The chain carries TRBV6-2 or TRBV6-3 and TRBJ2-1, with D possibly called TRBD1 or TRBD2 (6 bases each). The assigned J gene may be wrong: the sequence end matches TRBJ2-7 better. The CDR3 length is 15 residues. The germline V gene has CDR1 MNHEY and CDR2 SVGEGT. The CDR3 DNA is TGTGCCAGCAGGCCCGAGGGGGGCTCCTACAATGAGCAGTACTTC. It is translated as CASRPEGGSYNEQYF.

Remarks on this clonotype: A much larger clone differs from this one at a single base, so this may be a read error. The genes are TRBV19 and TRBJ2-7, with D possibly matching TRBD2 (6 bases). V was clipped by 0 bases and J by 7 bases, with 13 bases between them. CDR1 is LNHDA, CDR2 SQIVND, per germline (reference sequence). The length of the CDR3 is 14 residues. The CDR3 nucleotides read TGTGCCAGTAGTATAGATCTAGCGAGCGATGAGCAGTACTTC. It codes for CASSIDLASDEQYF.

This clonotype was counted only a few times. A read error is possible here, since a much larger clone lies one base away. The V call is TRBV12-3 or TRBV12-4, the J call TRBJ1-6; D is possibly TRBD1 (5 bases). The CDR3 is made up of 15 amino acids. The CDR3 DNA is TGTGCCAGCAACATGGGGGTCTCTGGCCCTTCACCCCCCCACTTT. It yields the protein CASNMGVSGPSPPHF.

The genes are TRBV6-5 and TRBJ1-4; TRBD1 agrees at 9 bases. In germline, CDR1 is MNHEY, CDR2 SVGAGI. The CDR3 is made up of 15 amino acids. V lost 8 bases, J lost 3 bases, and 7 bases stayed unmatched. CDR3: CASSGQGGPNEKLFF. CDR3 DNA: TGTGCCAGCTCGGGACAGGGTGGCCCTAATGAAAAACTGTTTTTT.

The gene calls are TRBV6-6 and TRBJ2-7; 7 nucleotides line up with TRBD2. The CDR3 is 13 residues long. Germline loops: CDR1 MNHNY, CDR2 SVGAGI (reference sequence). Unmatched junction bases numbered 6, after V lost 7 bases and J lost 3 bases. CDR3 sequence (DNA): TGTGCCAGCACCCTGGGGGGGTACTACGAGCAGTACTTC. This sequence encodes CASTLGGYYEQYF.

This clonotype has only a few counts. The junction departs from germline at one end; a sequencing error may be responsible. The CDR3 nucleotides are TGCAGTGCTGGGACAGGGTTGGGCAATCGGCCCCAGCATTTT. It encodes CSAGTGLGNRPQHF. The chain carries TRBV20-1 and TRBJ1-5; TRBD1 aligns across 9 bases. The CDR3 extends over 14 amino acids. Looked up from germline, CDR1 is DFQATT and CDR2 is SNEGSKA (reference sequence).

The V and J genes are TRBV5-1 and TRBJ2-1; D perhaps matches TRBD1 (5 bases). V shed 0 bases and J shed 2 bases, with 12 bases lying between them. Germline-derived CDR1 and CDR2 are SGHRS and YFSETQ. The CDR3 loop spans 16 amino acids. In nucleotides, the CDR3 is TGCGCCAGCAGCTTGGGGGCAGGGTTCACCTACAATGAGCAGTTCTTC. This codes for CASSLGAGFTYNEQFF.